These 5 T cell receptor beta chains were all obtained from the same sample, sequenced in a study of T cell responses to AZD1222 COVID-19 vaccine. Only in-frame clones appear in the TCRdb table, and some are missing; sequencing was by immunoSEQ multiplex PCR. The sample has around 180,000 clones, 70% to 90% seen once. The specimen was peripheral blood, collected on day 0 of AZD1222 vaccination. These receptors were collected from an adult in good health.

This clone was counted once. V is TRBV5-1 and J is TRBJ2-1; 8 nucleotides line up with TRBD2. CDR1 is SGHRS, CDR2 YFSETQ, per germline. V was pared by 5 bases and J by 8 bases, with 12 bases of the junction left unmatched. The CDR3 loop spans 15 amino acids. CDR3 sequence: CASRQISGALDEQFF. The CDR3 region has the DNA TGCGCCAGCAGGCAGATTAGCGGGGCCTTGGATGAGCAGTTCTTC.

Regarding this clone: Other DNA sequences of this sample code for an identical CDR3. CDR3 residues: CASSLVGTGELFF. CDR3 coding DNA: TGTGCCAGCAGTTTAGTCGGGACCGGGGAGCTGTTTTTT. The V gene is TRBV27, the J gene TRBJ2-2; D call uncertain. V lost 2 bases, J lost 5 bases, and 6 bases lay in between. The CDR3 runs 13 residues. CDR1 and CDR2 (germline): MNHEY, SMNVEV (reference sequence).

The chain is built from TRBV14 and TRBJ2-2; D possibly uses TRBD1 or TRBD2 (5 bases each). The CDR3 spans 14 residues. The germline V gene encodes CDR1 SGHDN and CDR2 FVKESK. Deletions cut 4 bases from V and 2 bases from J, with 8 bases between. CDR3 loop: CASSRDHNTGELFF. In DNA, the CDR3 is TGTGCCAGCAGCCGGGACCACAACACCGGGGAGCTGTTTTTT.

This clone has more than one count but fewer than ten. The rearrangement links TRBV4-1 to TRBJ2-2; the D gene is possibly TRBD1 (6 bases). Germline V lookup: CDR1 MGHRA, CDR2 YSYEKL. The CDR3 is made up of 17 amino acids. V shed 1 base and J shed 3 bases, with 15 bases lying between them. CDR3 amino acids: CASSQGTFTGHTGELFF. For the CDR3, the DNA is TGCGCCAGCAGCCAAGGGACCTTTACAGGGCACACCGGGGAGCTGTTTTTT.

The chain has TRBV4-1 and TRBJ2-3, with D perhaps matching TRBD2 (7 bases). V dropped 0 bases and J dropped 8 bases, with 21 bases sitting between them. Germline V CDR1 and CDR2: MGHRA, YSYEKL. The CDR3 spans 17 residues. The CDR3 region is CASSQDPKGGGDFTQYF. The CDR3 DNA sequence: TGCGCCAGCAGCCAAGATCCCAAAGGGGGGGGCGACTTTACGCAGTATTTT.